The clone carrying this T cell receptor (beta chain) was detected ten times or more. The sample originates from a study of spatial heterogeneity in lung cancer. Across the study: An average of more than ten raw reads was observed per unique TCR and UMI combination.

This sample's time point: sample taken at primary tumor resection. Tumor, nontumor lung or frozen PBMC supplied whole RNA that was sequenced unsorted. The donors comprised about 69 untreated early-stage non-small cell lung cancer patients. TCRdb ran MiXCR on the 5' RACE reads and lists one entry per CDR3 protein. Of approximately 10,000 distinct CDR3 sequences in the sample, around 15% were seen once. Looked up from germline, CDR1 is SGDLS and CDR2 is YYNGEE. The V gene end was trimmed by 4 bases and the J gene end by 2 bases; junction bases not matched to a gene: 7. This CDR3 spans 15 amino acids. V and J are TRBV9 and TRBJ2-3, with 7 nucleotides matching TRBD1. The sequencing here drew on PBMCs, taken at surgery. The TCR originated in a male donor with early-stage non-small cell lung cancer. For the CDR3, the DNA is TGTGCCAGCAGCTCAAGGGGGCTTGACACAGATACGCAGTATTTT. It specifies CASSSRGLDTDTQYF.